This TCR beta chain was documented in a study of blood T cell repertoires in COVID-19 (dated by TCRdb to 2018 to 2021). In terms of the full investigation: Samples from collaborators originated in the United States, Italy and Spain and spanned both the acute and convalescent phases of COVID-19. The material from the prospective study consisted of cDNA or gDNA derived from T cells, B-cell-depleted T cells, or PBMCs. Deeply sampled blood TCRbeta repertoires from subjects exposed to, actively infected with, or recovered from COVID-19 were included in the dataset. The repertoires were released in a freely available public database meant as a resource for research on the immune response to SARS-CoV-2. The samples were drawn from the first 160 participants of the ongoing ImmuneRACE study and from 950 to 1,500 subjects provided by 6 global collaborators. Sample metadata almost always included a de-identified subject ID, COVID-19 status, age in years and sex. Where available, HLA class I and class II types were taken from metadata supplied by the sample provider and were not determined by assay-based typing. The study at large found these results: How much clinical and demographic metadata was included differed by source and by participant, and the metadata was provided uncurated.

With respect to this clone: Which antigen it targets is not known. No clone much larger than this one lies a single base away; base qualities are absent.

TCRbeta CDR3 regions were amplified from genomic DNA using the immunoSEQ Assay, a bias-controlled multiplex PCR. In the original analysis: The number of nucleated cells in each sample was estimated from the amplification of reference gene primers within the assay. Sequence reads were collapsed and filtered to measure the absolute abundance of every unique TCRbeta CDR3 rearrangement. For each sample, productive Simpson clonality was calculated by taking the square root of Simpson's diversity index across productive rearrangements. TCRdb took this table from immuneACCESS and kept in-frame rearrangements with V and J called. Such tables lack part of the clones; where checked against another copy, unresolved V genes explain under half of the gap, and the rest is unexplained. The V and J calls and clone size come from that table; D and trimming were worked out from the DNA. The sample has roughly 100,000 clones on record, more than 85% of them singletons. Jointly, the top ten make up about 4% of the sample.

The CDR3 has 15 amino acids, counting the end cysteine and phenylalanine. The CDR3 DNA has 45 bases and is translated from base 1. The germline V gene (reference sequence) yields DFQATT for CDR1 and SNEGSKA for CDR2. V is trimmed back by 3 bases and J by 5 bases, and the junction contains 10 bases that no gene match accounts for. The collaborating institutions used their own protocols to collect whole blood in K2EDTA tubes. For TCRbeta analysis, collaborators shipped samples in one of three forms: frozen whole blood, isolated PBMCs, or DNA extracted from either of those sample types. The chain couples TRBV20-1 to TRBJ1-5, with 7 middle bases fitting TRBD1. This clonotype was obtained from a man between 18 and 29 years old with acute or convalescent COVID-19. The material sequenced was peripheral blood. The nucleotides are TGCAGTGCTAGTACCCAGGGGGTTCGCGATCAGCCCCAGCATTTT. Its product reads: CSASTQGVRDQPQHF.